This is a list of T cell receptor beta chains from one sample in a study of blood T cell repertoires in COVID-19. Generated by immunoSEQ multiplex PCR, the TCRdb table keeps only in-frame clones and is missing some. The sample yields about 150,000 clones, 75% to 80% seen once. Input material: peripheral blood. Receptor source: a man older than 75 with acute or convalescent COVID-19. CDR3s include the opening cysteine and the closing phenylalanine or tryptophan. The order of the fields is J gene, V gene, CDR3 protein.

TRBJ2-3 TRBV30 CASDPYSGYPGTQYF
TRBJ1-2 TRBV10-3 CATQDTVPGYTF
TRBJ1-2 TRBV28 CASESRDSPYGYTF
TRBJ2-5 TRBV24-1 CATSDAFQGAVQETQYF
TRBJ1-6 TRBV19 CASSRRGESSYNSPLHF
TRBJ2-1 TRBV11-3 CASSRDRYNEQFF
TRBJ1-1 TRBV9 CASSFGPGQTEAFF
TRBJ2-2 TRBV4-3 CASSQSAPGQGYTGELFF
TRBJ1-2 TRBV7-2 CASSWGQGAYGYTF
TRBJ2-1 TRBV6-5 CASSQDRDSYNEQFF
TRBJ2-7 TRBV6-6 CAGAASGSYEQYF
TRBJ2-3 TRBV9 CASSVGSITDTQYF
TRBJ2-1 TRBV7-2 CASTLGQYNEQFF
TRBJ2-3 TRBV11-1 CASSPRSGGPTDTQYF
TRBJ1-3 TRBV5-1 CASSLHQGNTIYF
TRBJ1-1 TRBV5-1 CASSLEGAWNTEAFF
TRBJ2-3 TRBV24-1 CATSDRAPGVPNTQYF
TRBJ2-3 TRBV6-1 CASSEAQAGEGPDTQYF
TRBJ1-6 TRBV5-1 CASREGGISSYNSPLHF
TRBJ2-3 TRBV10-1 CASSESQARPTQYF
TRBJ2-7 TRBV27 CASSPRGFSYEQYF
TRBJ2-7 TRBV6-5 CATSPAGNEQYF
TRBJ2-7 TRBV5-8 CATGQGYYEQYF
TRBJ1-1 TRBV27 CASRLEPFLGAEAFF
TRBJ1-5 TRBV5-1 CASSSGQNNQPQHF
TRBJ2-3 TRBV2 CASRKQGPTDTQYF
TRBJ1-6 TRBV7-8 CASSLNSSPLHF
TRBJ2-2 TRBV28 CASKPGTNTGELFF
TRBJ1-1 TRBV3-1/TRBV3-2 CASSRGVDTEAFF
TRBJ1-3 TRBV6-5 CASSYLGSSGNTIYF
TRBJ2-5 TRBV4-2 CASSQNHRAETQYF
TRBJ2-7 TRBV18 CASSPRAGGYEQYF
TRBJ1-6 TRBV6-1 CASSETPGYSPLHF
TRBJ2-1 TRBV3-1/TRBV3-2 CASSPVGQRGTYNEQFF
TRBJ2-7 TRBV18 CASSPETPSSYEQYF
TRBJ1-2 TRBV12-3/TRBV12-4 CASSWDRAGGYTF
TRBJ1-2 TRBV2 CASRDTGGRGYTF
TRBJ1-2 TRBV3-1/TRBV3-2 CASSHQGRDGYTF
TRBJ1-2 TRBV14 CASSQTRTGGYTF
TRBJ2-1 TRBV6-2/TRBV6-3 CASSSSGGPYNEQFF
TRBJ1-1 TRBV15 CATSRDDRNTEAFF
TRBJ1-5 TRBV2 CASSDQGMGGQPQHF
TRBJ2-1 TRBV19 CASGGQGAGLKQFF
TRBJ1-2 TRBV7-9 CASSWGQAYGYTF
TRBJ2-1 TRBV7-6 CASSHGSSGGAFYNEQFF
TRBJ2-1 TRBV24-1 CATSSSGGLWNEQFF